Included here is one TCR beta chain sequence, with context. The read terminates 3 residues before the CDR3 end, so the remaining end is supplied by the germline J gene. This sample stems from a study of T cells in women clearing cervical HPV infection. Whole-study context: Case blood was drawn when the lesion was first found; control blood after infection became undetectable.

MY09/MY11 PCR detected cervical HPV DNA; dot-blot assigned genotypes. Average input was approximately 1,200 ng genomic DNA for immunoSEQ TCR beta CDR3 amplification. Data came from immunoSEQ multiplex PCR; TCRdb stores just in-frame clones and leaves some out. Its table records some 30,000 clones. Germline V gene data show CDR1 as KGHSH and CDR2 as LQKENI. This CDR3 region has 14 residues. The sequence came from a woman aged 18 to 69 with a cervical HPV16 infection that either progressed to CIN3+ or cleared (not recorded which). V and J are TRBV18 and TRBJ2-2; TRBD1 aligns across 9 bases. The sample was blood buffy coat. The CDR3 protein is CASSQGTGREKLFF. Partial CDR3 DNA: TGTGCCAGCTCACAGGGGACAGGGAGAGAAAAG.